The entry that follows covers one T cell receptor (beta chain) sequence. The CDR3 length is 15 residues. Trimming stripped 1 base from V and 5 bases from J, with 12 bases between. Germline-derived CDR1 and CDR2 are LGHDT and YNNKEL (reference sequence). TCRdb's copy holds only in-frame clones and misses some; the assay was immunoSEQ multiplex PCR. Of around 100,000 clones listed, approximately 80% are singletons. The data are from a study of blood T cell repertoires in COVID-19. This sequence joins TRBV3-1 (or the pseudogene TRBV3-2) and TRBJ2-1, with a tentative D call TRBD2 (7 bases). The source is a man in his sixties or seventies with active or convalescent COVID-19. Specimen: peripheral blood. Here the CDR3 reads CASSQVGGVNNEQFF. The CDR3 DNA sequence: TGTGCCAGCAGCCAAGTAGGGGGGGTAAACAATGAGCAGTTCTTC.